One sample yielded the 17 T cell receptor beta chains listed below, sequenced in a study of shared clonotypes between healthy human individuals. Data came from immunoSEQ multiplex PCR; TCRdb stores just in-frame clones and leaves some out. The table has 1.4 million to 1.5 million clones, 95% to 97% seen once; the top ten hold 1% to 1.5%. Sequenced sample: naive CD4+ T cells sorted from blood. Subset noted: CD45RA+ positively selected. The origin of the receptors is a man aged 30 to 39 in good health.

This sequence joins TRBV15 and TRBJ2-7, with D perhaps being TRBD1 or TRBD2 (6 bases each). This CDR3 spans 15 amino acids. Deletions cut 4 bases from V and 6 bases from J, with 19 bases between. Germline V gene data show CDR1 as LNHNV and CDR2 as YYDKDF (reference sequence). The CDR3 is CATSKAYVGGPEQYF. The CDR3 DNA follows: TGTGCCACCAGCAAGGCTTACGTGGGGGGCCCCGAGCAGTACTTC.

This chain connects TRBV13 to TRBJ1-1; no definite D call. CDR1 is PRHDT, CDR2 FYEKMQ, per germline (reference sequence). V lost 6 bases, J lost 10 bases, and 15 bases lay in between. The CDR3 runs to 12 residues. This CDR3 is CASSYSQPGAFF. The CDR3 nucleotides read TGTGCCAGCAGTTATAGCCAGCCTGGAGCTTTCTTT.

The CDR3 DNA reads TGTGCCAGCAGCTACGGACAGGTGGGAAAAGAGACCCAGTACTTC. This gives the protein CASSYGQVGKETQYF. The V and J genes are TRBV7-2 and TRBJ2-5; TRBD1 aligns across 7 bases. The CDR3 is 15 amino acids. V shed 4 bases and J 3 bases; nucleotides not matched to a gene: 8. Germline values: CDR1 SGHTA, CDR2 FQGNSA.

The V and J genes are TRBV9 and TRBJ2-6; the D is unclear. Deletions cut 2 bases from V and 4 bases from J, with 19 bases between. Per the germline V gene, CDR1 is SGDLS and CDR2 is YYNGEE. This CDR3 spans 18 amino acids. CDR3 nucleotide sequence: TGTGCCAGCAGCGTCTCCACGGGTGGCCCGTGGGGGGCCAACGTCCTGACTTTC. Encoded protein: CASSVSTGGPWGANVLTF.

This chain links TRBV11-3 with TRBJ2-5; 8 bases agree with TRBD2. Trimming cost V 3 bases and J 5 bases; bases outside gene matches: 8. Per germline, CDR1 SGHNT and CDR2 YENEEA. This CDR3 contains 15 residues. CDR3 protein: CASSLAPGGPETQYF. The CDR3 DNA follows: TGTGCCAGCAGCTTGGCCCCGGGAGGGCCGGAGACCCAGTACTTC.

The CDR3 loop reads CASRDYKGTAFF. CDR3 nucleotides: TGTGCCAGCAGAGACTATAAGGGGACAGCTTTCTTT. This sequence joins TRBV6-1 and TRBJ1-1, with a weak D call TRBD1 (5 bases). CDR1 and CDR2 (germline): MNHNS, SASEGT. This CDR3 has 12 amino acids. V was cut by 6 bases and J by 10 bases, with 15 bases left in between.

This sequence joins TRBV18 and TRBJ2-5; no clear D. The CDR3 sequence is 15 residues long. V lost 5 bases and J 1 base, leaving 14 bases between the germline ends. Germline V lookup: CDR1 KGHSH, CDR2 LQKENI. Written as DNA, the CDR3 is TGTGCCAGCTCAGACATCATGGAGTTCCAAGAGACCCAGTACTTC. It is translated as CASSDIMEFQETQYF.

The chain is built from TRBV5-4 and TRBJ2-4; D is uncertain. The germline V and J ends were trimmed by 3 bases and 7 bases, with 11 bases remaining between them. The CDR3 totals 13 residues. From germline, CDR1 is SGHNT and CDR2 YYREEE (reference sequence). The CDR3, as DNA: TGTGCCAGCAGCTCCCCCGGGCCGAACATTCAGTACTTC. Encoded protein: CASSSPGPNIQYF. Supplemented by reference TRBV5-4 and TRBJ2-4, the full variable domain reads ETGVTQSPTHLIKTRGQQVTLRCSSQSGHNTVSWYQQALGQGPQFIFQYYREEENGRGNFPPRFSGLQFPNYSSELNVNALELDDSALYLCASSSPGPNIQYFGAGTRLSVL.

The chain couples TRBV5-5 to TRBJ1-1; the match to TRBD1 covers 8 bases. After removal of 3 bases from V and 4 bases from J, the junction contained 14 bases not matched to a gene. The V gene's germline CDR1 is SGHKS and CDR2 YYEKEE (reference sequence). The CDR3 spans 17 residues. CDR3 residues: CASSSSGTGSWTTEAFF. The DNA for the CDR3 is TGTGCCAGCAGCTCCTCCGGGACAGGCTCGTGGACCACTGAAGCTTTCTTT.

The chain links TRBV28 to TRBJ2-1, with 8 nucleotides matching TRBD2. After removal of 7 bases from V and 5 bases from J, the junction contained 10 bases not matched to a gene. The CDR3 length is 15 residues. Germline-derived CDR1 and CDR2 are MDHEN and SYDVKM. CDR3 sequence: CASTKSGTRDNEQFF. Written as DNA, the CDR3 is TGTGCCAGCACCAAGTCCGGGACTAGAGACAATGAGCAGTTCTTC.

In DNA form, the CDR3 reads TGTGCCAGCAGCTCCACCGGGACTAGCGGGAGTATGGGGCCCTACGAGCAGTACTTC. As protein: CASSSTGTSGSMGPYEQYF. V usage is TRBV5-6 and J usage is TRBJ2-7; 14 nucleotides agree with TRBD2. V lost 3 bases to trimming and J lost 2 bases; unmatched junction nucleotides: 13. The CDR3 is made up of 19 amino acids. Germline V gene sequence: CDR1 SGHDT, CDR2 YYEEEE.

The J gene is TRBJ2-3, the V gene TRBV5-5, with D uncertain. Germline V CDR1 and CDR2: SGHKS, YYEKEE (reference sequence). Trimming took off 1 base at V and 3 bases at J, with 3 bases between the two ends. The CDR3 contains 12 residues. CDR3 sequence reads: CASSLRTDTQYF. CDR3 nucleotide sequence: TGTGCCAGCAGCTTGCGGACAGATACGCAGTATTTT. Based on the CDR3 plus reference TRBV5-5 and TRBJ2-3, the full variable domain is DAGVTQSPTHLIKTRGQQVTLRCSPISGHKSVSWYQQVLGQGPQFIFQYYEKEERGRGNFPDRFSARQFPNYSSELNVNALLLGDSALYLCASSLRTDTQYFGPGTRLTVL.

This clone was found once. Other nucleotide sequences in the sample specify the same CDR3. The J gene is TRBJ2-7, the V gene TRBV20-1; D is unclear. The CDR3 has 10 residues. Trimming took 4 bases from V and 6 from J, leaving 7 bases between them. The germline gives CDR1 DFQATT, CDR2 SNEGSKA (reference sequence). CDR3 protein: CSAKGFEQYF. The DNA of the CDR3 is TGCAGTGCTAAAGGGTTCGAGCAGTACTTC.

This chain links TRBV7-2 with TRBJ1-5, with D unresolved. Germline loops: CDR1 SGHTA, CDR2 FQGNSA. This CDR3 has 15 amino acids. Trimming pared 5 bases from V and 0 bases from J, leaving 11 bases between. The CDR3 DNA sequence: TGTGCCAGCAGCACGACAAGGAATAGCAATCAGCCCCAGCATTTT. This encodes CASSTTRNSNQPQHF. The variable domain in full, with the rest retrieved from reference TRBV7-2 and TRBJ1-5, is GAGVSQSPSNKVTEKGKDVELRCDPISGHTALYWYRQSLGQGLEFLIYFQGNSAPDKSGLPSDRFSAERTGGSVSTLTIQRTQQEDSAVYLCASSTTRNSNQPQHFGDGTRLSIL.

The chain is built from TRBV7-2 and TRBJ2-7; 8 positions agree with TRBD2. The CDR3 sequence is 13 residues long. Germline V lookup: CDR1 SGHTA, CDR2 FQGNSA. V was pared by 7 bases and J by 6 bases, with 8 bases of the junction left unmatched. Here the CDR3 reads CASNKRETAEQYF. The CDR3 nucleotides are TGTGCCAGCAACAAGCGGGAGACGGCCGAGCAGTACTTC.

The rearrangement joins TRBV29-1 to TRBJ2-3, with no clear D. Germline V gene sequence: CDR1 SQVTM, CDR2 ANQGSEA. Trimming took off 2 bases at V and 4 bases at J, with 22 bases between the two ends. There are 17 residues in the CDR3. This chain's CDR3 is CSVENKTLARPSDTQYF. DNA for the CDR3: TGCAGCGTTGAAAATAAGACTCTTGCACGTCCCTCAGATACGCAGTATTTT.

The DNA for the CDR3 is TGTGCCAGTAGTCACATCCAGACTAGCGGTAACGAGCAGTACTTC. The encoded protein is CASSHIQTSGNEQYF. V gene TRBV19 combines with J gene TRBJ2-7; 9 bases are shared with TRBD2. The CDR3 spans 15 residues. J lost 5 bases, V lost 5 bases, and 10 bases had no gene match. CDR1 LNHDA and CDR2 SQIVND come from the germline V gene (reference sequence).